Listed below are T cell receptor beta chains from one sample, sequenced in a study of blood T cell repertoires in COVID-19. Libraries were prepared by immunoSEQ multiplex PCR; TCRdb keeps only in-frame clonotypes and omits some of them. This table has roughly 200,000 clones, over 75% appearing once. The sample taken for sequencing was peripheral blood. The receptors derive from a man aged 45-60 years with COVID-19, enrolled during active disease. Both conserved end residues are part of each CDR3. The D gene is left open where the match is weak. Clone size is shown for a subset of rows, as once, few, many or a class of expanded clone.

-	-	TRBJ1-2	TRBV7-2	13	CASSLSEGYGYTF	TGTGCCAGCAGCTTGAGTGAGGGCTATGGCTACACCTTC
-	TRBD2	TRBJ2-2	TRBV3-1/TRBV3-2	18	CASSQALAGGPSTGELFF	TGTGCCAGCAGCCAAGCCCTAGCGGGGGGGCCGAGCACCGGGGAGCTGTTTTTT
-	-	TRBJ1-5	TRBV28	17	CASSKFGGSLSNQPQHF	TGTGCCAGCTCCAAGTTTGGAGGATCCCTTAGCAATCAGCCCCAGCATTTT
-	TRBD1	TRBJ2-7	TRBV6-5	15	CASSSPQGVSYEQYF	TGTGCCAGCAGTTCCCCGCAGGGGGTCTCCTACGAGCAGTACTTC
-	-	TRBJ2-6	TRBV7-8	17	CASSLAAPGAGANVLTF	TGTGCCAGCAGCTTAGCTGCCCCGGGAGCTGGGGCCAACGTCCTGACTTTC
few	TRBD1	TRBJ1-4	TRBV6-5	13	CASGGTGHEKLFF	TGTGCCAGTGGTGGGACAGGGCATGAAAAACTGTTTTTT
-	-	TRBJ2-7	TRBV5-1	15	CASSLDPQFVYEQYF	TGCGCCAGCAGCTTGGATCCACAGTTCGTCTACGAGCAGTACTTC
-	-	TRBJ2-3	TRBV7-8	17	CASSSTTATLSTDTQYF	TGTGCCAGCAGCTCTACTACGGCCACACTTAGCACAGATACGCAGTATTTT
-	TRBD2	TRBJ2-2	TRBV5-5	16	CASSFSGGVGTGELFF	TGTGCCAGCAGCTTCTCGGGAGGCGTGGGCACCGGGGAGCTGTTTTTT
-	-	TRBJ2-7	TRBV11-3	15	CASSAASGVSYEQYF	TGTGCCAGCAGCGCAGCCTCGGGGGTCTCCTACGAGCAGTACTTC
medium-sized	-	TRBJ2-1	TRBV18	14	CASSPQGYYNEQFF	TGTGCCAGCTCACCACAGGGGTACTACAATGAGCAGTTCTTC
-	TRBD2	TRBJ2-3	TRBV10-3	16	CAISGGLAGGQDTQYF	TGTGCCATCAGTGGAGGACTAGCGGGGGGGCAAGATACGCAGTATTTT
-	-	TRBJ1-3	TRBV14	14	CASSLKSSGNTIYF	TGTGCCAGCAGTCTGAAGAGCTCTGGAAACACCATATATTTT
few	-	TRBJ1-1	TRBV29-1	13	CSVDGSLNTEAFF	TGCAGCGTTGACGGGTCTCTGAACACTGAAGCTTTCTTT
-	TRBD1	TRBJ1-3	TRBV10-3	14	CAITGQGAGNTIYF	TGTGCCATCACAGGACAGGGAGCGGGAAACACCATATATTTT
-	-	TRBJ2-1	TRBV27	14	CASSVGLGVLEQFF	TGTGCCAGCAGTGTAGGGCTAGGGGTTCTTGAGCAGTTCTTC
-	TRBD1	TRBJ2-1	TRBV10-3	12	CAIKDRDNEQFF	TGTGCCATCAAGGACAGGGACAATGAGCAGTTCTTC